The 28 T cell receptor beta chains given below trace back to one sample, sequenced in a study of a mutant IDH1 vaccine in newly diagnosed glioma. What these receptors recognize is not known. This sample's time point: week 35, safety follow-up. Every single dose of the vaccine, 300 ug of mutant IDH1 20-mer peptide, came with topical imiquimod. The method was immunoSEQ multiplex PCR; TCRdb's version includes in-frame clones alone and lacks a portion of them. The sample includes tens of thousands of clones, 75% to 90% of them seen just once. The source material was PBMCs, sampled from a glioma patient whose treatment included an IDH1 peptide vaccine. These receptors all come from a man aged 35 to 55 with glioma.

The chain uses TRBV5-1 and TRBJ2-5; 16 nucleotides align to TRBD2. The V gene end was trimmed by 4 bases and the J gene end by 5 bases; junction bases not matched to a gene: 11. The germline V gene encodes CDR1 SGHRS and CDR2 YFSETQ. The CDR3 contains 18 residues. The CDR3 sequence is CASSITGTSGRAGETQYF. The DNA of the CDR3 is TGCGCCAGCAGCATAACCGGGACTAGCGGGAGGGCCGGGGAGACCCAGTACTTC.

The chain couples TRBV5-4 to TRBJ2-3; D ambiguous. The germline V gene encodes CDR1 SGHNT and CDR2 YYREEE (reference sequence). Trimming cost V 2 bases and J 3 bases, with 7 bases left between them. The CDR3 extends over 13 amino acids. CDR3 sequence (DNA): TGTGCCAGCAGCTTCCTCATTACAGATACGCAGTATTTT. This codes for CASSFLITDTQYF.

The chain links TRBV5-5 to TRBJ1-4; D is uncertain. The germline CDR1 and CDR2 sequences are SGHKS and YYEKEE (reference sequence). V was trimmed by 4 bases and J by 1 base, leaving 17 bases between them. The length of the CDR3 is 17 residues. The CDR3 is CASSLTPTRETNEKLFF. CDR3 nucleotides: TGTGCCAGCAGCCTGACTCCCACGAGGGAAACTAATGAAAAACTGTTTTTT.

This clone appeared once. The V gene is TRBV7-8, the J gene TRBJ1-1; D is uncertain. V lost 0 bases and J lost 1, with 3 bases in between. This CDR3 spans 13 amino acids. Germline CDR1 is SGHVS and CDR2 is FQNEAQ. Written as DNA, the CDR3 is TGTGCCAGCAGCTTAGCAGAGAACACTGAAGCTTTCTTT. This translates into CASSLAENTEAFF.

The chain's CDR3 is CASSQVASGVYNEQFF. The DNA of the CDR3 is TGCGCCAGCAGCCAAGTAGCTAGCGGAGTCTACAATGAGCAGTTCTTC. The chain has TRBV4-3 and TRBJ2-1; the match to TRBD2 covers 7 bases. Per germline, CDR1 LGHNA and CDR2 YSLEER. J was trimmed by 3 bases and V by 1 base; bases with no gene match: 6. The CDR3 extends over 16 amino acids.

V gene TRBV5-6 combines with J gene TRBJ2-6; 7 bases map to TRBD2. The CDR3 runs to 17 residues. Germline CDR1 SGHDT, CDR2 YYEEEE. J gave up 0 bases and V 4 bases, and 7 bases lay outside the gene matches. CDR3 coding DNA: TGTGCCAGCAGCACTCTAGCGGATAGCTCTGGGGCCAACGTCCTGACTTTC. It specifies CASSTLADSSGANVLTF.

This chain connects TRBV5-1 to TRBJ2-2; D call uncertain. Trimming removed 2 bases from V and 3 bases from J, with 5 bases in between. CDR1 and CDR2 (germline): SGHRS, YFSETQ. This CDR3 region has 13 residues. The CDR3 DNA is TGCGCCAGCAGCTTAATTTACACCGGGGAGCTGTTTTTT. Protein: CASSLIYTGELFF.

The chain combines TRBV9 with TRBJ2-1, with D possibly TRBD1 on 6 matching bases. With 0 bases removed from V and 9 bases from J, the gap between germline ends came to 19 bases. Germline V CDR1 and CDR2: SGDLS, YYNGEE. CDR3 length: 16 amino acids. The DNA of the CDR3 is TGTGCCAGCAGCGTAGCCACGGGGAAGGGGGTAGGTGAGCAGTTCTTC. Its protein product is CASSVATGKGVGEQFF.

This clone has a single count. The rearrangement joins TRBV19 to TRBJ2-7; D is perhaps TRBD2 (6 bases). The ends were cut back, 3 bases at V and 4 bases at J, with 13 bases in the middle. This CDR3 has 14 residues. Germline V gives CDR1 LNHDA, CDR2 SQIVND (reference sequence). The chain's CDR3 is CASSIGRGHYEQYF. CDR3 DNA: TGTGCCAGTAGTATCGGGCGGGGCCATTACGAGCAGTACTTC.

V gene TRBV5-4 combines with J gene TRBJ1-1; D gene unclear. V was pared by 4 bases and J by 1 base, with 5 bases between. CDR1 SGHNT and CDR2 YYREEE come from the germline V gene (reference sequence). The CDR3 is made up of 12 amino acids. CDR3 sequence: CASSTPNTEAFF. In nucleotides, the CDR3 is TGTGCCAGCAGCACCCCGAACACTGAAGCTTTCTTT.

The chain combines TRBV6-7 with TRBJ2-2, with D tentatively TRBD1 (6 bases). TRBV6-7 has ORF status, its function being uncertain. V was pared by 8 bases and J by 1 base, with 14 bases between. This CDR3 has 15 residues. CDR3 in amino acids: CASSRTVGNTGELFF. In DNA form, the CDR3 reads TGTGCCAGCTCTAGGACAGTCGGGAACACCGGGGAGCTGTTTTTT.

DNA for the CDR3: TGCAGCCCCCTGAGGTCAGAGACCCAGTACTTC. Protein product: CSPLRSETQYF. The chain employs TRBV20-1 and TRBJ2-5; D is ambiguous. CDR1 and CDR2 (germline): DFQATT, SNEGSKA (reference sequence). This CDR3 spans 11 amino acids.

The V call is TRBV14, the J call TRBJ1-1; maybe TRBD1 (5 bases). Between the trimmed V and J ends, which lost 4 bases and 8 bases, there was a span of 14 bases. The CDR3 runs to 13 residues. CDR1 SGHDN and CDR2 FVKESK come from the germline V gene. The CDR3 nucleotides are TGTGCCAGCAGCCCTTGGGGGTCTCGCGAAGCTTTCTTT. It specifies CASSPWGSREAFF.

The V and J genes are TRBV5-1 and TRBJ2-7; TRBD1 is a possible D gene (6 bases). Germline V gene lookup returns CDR1 SGHRS and CDR2 YFSETQ. The CDR3 runs 14 residues. V was trimmed by 4 bases and J by 1 base, leaving 12 bases between them. CDR3 region: CASSPSTGSYEQYV. DNA of the CDR3: TGCGCCAGCAGCCCGAGTACAGGGTCCTACGAGCAGTACGTC.

The count of this clone is one. The rearrangement uses TRBV19 and TRBJ1-1, with D maybe TRBD1 (6 bases). This CDR3 spans 18 amino acids. V lost 7 bases and J lost 4, with 28 bases in between. Germline V gene data show CDR1 as LNHDA and CDR2 as SQIVND (reference sequence). CDR3 sequence reads: CASTPTLMLAGGGTEAFF. CDR3 in DNA: TGTGCCAGTACCCCGACCCTTATGCTGGCGGGGGGCGGCACTGAAGCTTTCTTT.

The rearrangement joins TRBV5-4 to TRBJ1-2, with a possible D match to TRBD1 (5 bases). Germline V gene data show CDR1 as SGHNT and CDR2 as YYREEE (reference sequence). The ends were cut back, 0 bases at V and 0 bases at J, with 12 bases in the middle. The CDR3 contains 16 residues. The CDR3 reads CASSLGGTLTNYGYTF. Here the CDR3 DNA reads TGTGCCAGCAGCTTGGGCGGGACGCTGACTAACTATGGCTACACCTTC.

The rearrangement uses TRBV30 and TRBJ1-1; D is unclear. V lost 1 base to trimming and J lost 3 bases, with 18 bases between them. CDR1 and CDR2 from the germline V gene are GTSNPN and SVGIG (reference sequence). This CDR3 is 16 amino acids long. The CDR3 sequence is CAWSAGFPTSYTEAFF. The CDR3 DNA sequence: TGTGCCTGGAGTGCCGGGTTTCCCACAAGCTACACTGAAGCTTTCTTT.

This chain connects TRBV7-9 to TRBJ2-1; TRBD2 agrees at 10 bases. This CDR3 comprises 16 residues. Germline CDR1 SEHNR, CDR2 FQNEAQ (reference sequence). V lost 2 bases to trimming and J lost 6 bases; unmatched junction nucleotides: 7. In nucleotides, the CDR3 is TGTGCCAGCAGCTTACTAGCGGGAGATATGGGCAATGAGCAGTTCTTC. Its protein is CASSLLAGDMGNEQFF.

The V call is TRBV2, the J call TRBJ1-2, with D uncertain. The CDR3 spans 11 residues. Between the trimmed V and J ends, which lost 3 bases and 5 bases, there was a span of 4 bases. Germline CDR1 is SNHLY and CDR2 is FYNNEI. The CDR3 here is CASSEGYGYTF. The CDR3 nucleotides read TGTGCCAGCAGTGAGGGGTATGGCTACACCTTC.

CDR3 in DNA: TGTGCCAGTACTGAAGCGTACTATCAGCCCCAGCATTTT. Translation gives CASTEAYYQPQHF. The J gene is TRBJ1-5, the V gene TRBV19, with D unclear. CDR1 and CDR2 from the germline V gene are LNHDA and SQIVND (reference sequence). The CDR3 extends over 13 amino acids. V was pared by 7 bases and J by 5 bases, with 12 bases between.

This clone was picked up one time. The CDR3 protein is CASSQDDRGTYEQYF. The CDR3 nucleotides are TGCGCCAGCAGCCAGGATGACAGGGGGACCTACGAGCAGTACTTC. This chain links TRBV4-1 with TRBJ2-7; 9 bases map to TRBD1. The CDR3 length is 15 residues. CDR1 MGHRA and CDR2 YSYEKL come from the germline V gene. The junction had 5 bases not matched to a gene; V was cut back by 3 bases and J by 2 bases.

This rearrangement joins TRBV11-2 to TRBJ1-1; D not resolved. The germline V gene has CDR1 SGHAT and CDR2 FQNNGV. Trimming took 0 bases from V and 9 from J, leaving 8 bases between them. The CDR3 is 12 amino acids. The CDR3 loop reads CASSLDRLQAFF. For the CDR3, the DNA is TGTGCCAGCAGCTTAGACAGACTTCAAGCTTTCTTT. Full variable domain (outside the CDR3, taken from reference TRBV11-2 and TRBJ1-1): EAGVAQSPRYKIIEKRQSVAFWCNPISGHATLYWYQQILGQGPKLLIQFQNNGVVDDSQLPKDRFSAERLKGVDSTLKIQPAKLEDSAVYLCASSLDRLQAFFGQGTRLTVV.

Only a few counts were recorded for this clone. The chain joins TRBV19 to TRBJ1-6; 7 nucleotides line up with TRBD1. From germline, CDR1 is LNHDA and CDR2 SQIVND (reference sequence). V gave up 7 bases and J gave up 7 bases; unmatched junction bases: 7. The CDR3 totals 14 residues. The CDR3 loop reads CASTTGTANSPLHF. The CDR3 region has the DNA TGTGCCAGTACAACCGGGACAGCGAATTCACCCCTCCACTTT.

The chain is built from TRBV7-2 and TRBJ1-5; tentative D call: TRBD1 (6 bases). From germline, CDR1 is SGHTA and CDR2 FQGNSA. This CDR3 spans 17 amino acids. V lost 3 bases to trimming and J lost 4 bases, with 19 bases between them. Written as DNA, the CDR3 is TGTGCCAGCAGCTTGGTCGGGATCAGGGGAGGAAATCAGCCCCAGCATTTT. Translating it yields CASSLVGIRGGNQPQHF.

The chain couples TRBV10-2 to TRBJ2-4; 14 bases are shared with TRBD2. Trimming at V came to 7 bases and at J to 0 bases, leaving 8 bases not matched to a gene. This CDR3 contains 18 residues. Germline loops: CDR1 WSHSY, CDR2 SAAADI. The CDR3 region is CASTSGTSGGLAKNIQYF. The CDR3 bases are TGCGCCAGCACCTCCGGGACTAGCGGGGGCTTAGCCAAAAACATTCAGTACTTC.

The chain combines TRBV7-6 with TRBJ1-5, with 9 bases identical to TRBD1. The length of the CDR3 is 14 residues. V was pared by 8 bases and J by 6 bases, with 8 bases of the junction left unmatched. Germline CDR1 SGHVS, CDR2 FNYEAQ. The DNA for the CDR3 is TGTGCCAGCGCTGCGGGGACAGGGAGTCAGCCCCAGCATTTT. Translation: CASAAGTGSQPQHF.

The CDR3 sequence: CASSKGHLSSYEQYV. The CDR3 DNA follows: TGTGCCAGCAGCAAGGGACACCTCAGCTCCTACGAGCAGTACGTC. V gene TRBV21-1 combines with J gene TRBJ2-7; the D call of TRBD1 is as the table states it, not checked on the DNA. TRBV21-1 is termed a pseudogene. This CDR3 has 15 residues.

Only a few counts were recorded for this clone. The chain combines TRBV19 with TRBJ2-1; D could derive from TRBD1 or TRBD2 (5 bases each). The CDR3 consists of 16 residues. The germline V and J ends were trimmed by 2 bases and 10 bases, with 21 bases remaining between them. Germline V lookup: CDR1 LNHDA, CDR2 SQIVND (reference sequence). The DNA of the CDR3 is TGTGCCAGTAGTATATCGAGGGACCCACTTGGCCTCGAGCAGTTCTTC. Its protein is CASSISRDPLGLEQFF.